This entry is about one T cell receptor beta chain. The CDR3 runs 14 residues. Germline loops: CDR1 SGHRS, CDR2 YFSETQ. V shed 0 bases and J shed 5 bases, with 9 bases lying between them. The sample is drawn from a study of blood T cell repertoires in COVID-19. For the study at large: Acute and convalescent COVID-19 specimens originated in the United States, Italy and Spain.

Authors' analysis steps: Amplification from reference gene primers served as the basis for estimated nucleated cell counts. Repertoires were generated with immunoSEQ multiplex PCR, while TCRdb's copy carries only in-frame clones and drops some. The V and J calls and clone size were taken over from that table, and D and trimming were inferred from the DNA. The sample comprises approximately 350,000 clones, 70% to 90% of which are singletons, and approximately 1.2% rests with the top ten. The TCR comes from a man between 40 and 49 years old with acute or convalescent COVID-19. J is TRBJ2-1 and V is TRBV5-1; a possible D gene is TRBD2 (6 bases). Sequences were obtained from peripheral blood. CDR3 sequence (DNA): TGCGCCAGCAGCTTGGACGGGAGTAACAATGAGCAGTTCTTC. Translating gives CASSLDGSNNEQFF. The full variable domain, completed using reference TRBV5-1 and TRBJ2-1, is KAGVTQTPRYLIKTRGQQVTLSCSPISGHRSVSWYQQTPGQGLQFLFEYFSETQRNKGNFPGRFSGRQFSNSRSEMNVSTLELGDSALYLCASSLDGSNNEQFFGPGTRLTVL.